This T cell receptor (beta chain) originates from a study of Graves' ophthalmopathy and Graves' hyperthyroidism. Study-wide points: Thyroid clonotypes that were expanded above 0.001 frequency mostly also appeared in blood. Discrimination between ophthalmopathy and stable hyperthyroidism by a 13-signature model showed 85% to 90% sensitivity and almost 83% specificity.

This clonotype was found a few times. Its antigen is currently unknown. The authors amplified TCR beta CDR3 regions from RNA transcripts. Second-round multiplex PCR came after a first-round RT-PCR that employed HTBI primers. In TCRdb, the multiplex PCR reads were re-called with MiXCR into one record per CDR3 protein. Found here are hundreds of thousands of distinct CDR3 sequences, 40% of them singletons; the top ten hold 40% to 45%. Clinical symptoms, serum thyroxine, TRAb, thyroid ultrasound and orbital computed tomography formed the basis of diagnosis. The CDR3 length is 15 residues. Trimming pared 3 bases from V and 2 bases from J, leaving 14 bases between.

V and J are TRBV12-3 or TRBV12-4 and TRBJ2-7; a weak D match, TRBD1 (6 bases). The sequenced sample was peripheral blood. The TCR comes from an adult man with Graves' ophthalmopathy. The CDR3, as DNA: TGTGCCAGCAGTTTGGTTGTGGACAGACCCTACGAGCAGTACTTC. Translating it yields CASSLVVDRPYEQYF.